Sequencing of this TCR beta chain was carried out in a study of spatial heterogeneity in lung cancer. Single TCR cDNA molecules each had their own unique molecular identifier. TCRdb re-called the 5' RACE reads with MiXCR, one entry per CDR3 protein. The repertoire holds 95,000 to 130,000 distinct CDR3 sequences, with more than 9% as singletons. The time point here: blood at routine non-recurrence follow-up after resection. Unsorted tumor, nontumor lung tissue or cryopreserved PBMC supplied the whole RNA. This clonotype was counted many times. The sequences come from PBMCs, collected at follow-up. This clonotype was sampled from a male donor with early-stage non-small cell lung cancer.

The CDR3 DNA reads TGTGCCAGCAGCCCTGGGACGGGGAACACCGGGGAGCTGTTTTTT. Its translation is CASSPGTGNTGELFF. The V and J genes are TRBV11-2 and TRBJ2-2; either TRBD1 or TRBD2 may fit D (5 bases each). In germline, CDR1 is SGHAT, CDR2 FQNNGV. The CDR3 is made up of 15 amino acids. V lost 5 bases, J lost 1 base, and 11 bases lay in between.